The source of this T cell receptor beta chain is a study of cytomegalovirus exposure and HLA in healthy donors. This clone has just a few counts. Antigen: not known. Study-wide results and limits: Sequence variants that were highly shared formed a cluster that was likely a sequencing artifact.

From germline, CDR1 is GTSNPN and CDR2 SVGIG (reference sequence). This CDR3 comprises 14 residues. V lost 5 bases to trimming and J lost 11 bases, with 24 bases between them. Primers for the PCR totalled 60 Vbeta and 13 Jbeta. Sequencing was performed with immunoSEQ multiplex PCR; in TCRdb, only in-frame clones are kept and a portion is missing. The data contain approximately 110,000 clones, about 82% of them seen just once; the ten biggest clones take up just under 2%. The chain employs TRBV30 and TRBJ1-1; D remains unclear. The sequence was collected from a man aged 45-65 years in good health and CMV-seronegative. Sequencing input: PBMCs. CDR3 nucleotide sequence: TGTGCCTGGGAGGGTTCGTGGCAGCAACCCAGCGCTTTCTTT. Translated: CAWEGSWQQPSAFF.